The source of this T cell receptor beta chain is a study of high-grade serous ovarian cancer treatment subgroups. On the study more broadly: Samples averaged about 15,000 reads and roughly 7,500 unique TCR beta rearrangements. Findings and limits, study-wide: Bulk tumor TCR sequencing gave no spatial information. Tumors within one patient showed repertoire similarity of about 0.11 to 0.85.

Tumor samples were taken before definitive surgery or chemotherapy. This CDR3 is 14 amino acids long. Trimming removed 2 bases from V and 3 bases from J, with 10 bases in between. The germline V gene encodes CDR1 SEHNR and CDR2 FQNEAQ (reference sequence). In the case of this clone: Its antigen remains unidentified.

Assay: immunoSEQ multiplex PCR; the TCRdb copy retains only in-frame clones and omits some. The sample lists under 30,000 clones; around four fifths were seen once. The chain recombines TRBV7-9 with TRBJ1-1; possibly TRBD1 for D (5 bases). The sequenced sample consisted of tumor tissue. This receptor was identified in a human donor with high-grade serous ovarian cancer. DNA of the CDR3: TGTGCCAGCAGCTTACTGGTGGGGGACACTGAAGCTTTCTTT. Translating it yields CASSLLVGDTEAFF. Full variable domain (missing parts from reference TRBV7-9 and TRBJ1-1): DTGVSQNPRHKITKRGQNVTFRCDPISEHNRLYWYRQTLGQGPEFLTYFQNEAQLEKSRLLSDRFSAERPKGSFSTLEIQRTEQGDSAMYLCASSLLVGDTEAFFGQGTRLTVV.